This is a list of T cell receptor beta chains from one sample in a study of T cell responses to AZD1222 COVID-19 vaccine. Libraries were prepared by immunoSEQ multiplex PCR; TCRdb keeps only in-frame clonotypes and omits some of them. The top ten hold around 0.57% of the sample, which has 250,000 to 300,000 clones, 90% to 95% seen once. Sample: peripheral blood, taken 28 days after the second AZD1222 dose. The source is an adult who received the AZD1222 COVID-19 vaccine. Both conserved end residues are part of each CDR3. A D gene is named only where the DNA matches it firmly. Clone size is shown for a subset of rows, as once, few, many or a class of expanded clone.

d_gene | j_gene | abundance | v_gene | CDR3aa | CDR3nt
TRBD2 | TRBJ2-7 | NA | TRBV7-9 | CASSLAGLAGNEQYF | TGTGCCAGCAGCTTAGCGGGACTAGCGGGAAACGAGCAGTACTTC
TRBD1 | TRBJ1-1 | NA | TRBV28 | CASSSSGGLAFF | TGTGCCAGCAGTTCATCAGGGGGCTTGGCTTTCTTT
NA | TRBJ1-2 | NA | TRBV7-9 | CASSDGGDGYTF | TGTGCCAGCAGCGACGGTGGGGATGGCTACACCTTC
NA | TRBJ2-1 | NA | TRBV5-1 | CASSYGTYYNEQFF | TGCGCCAGCAGCTATGGGACATACTACAATGAGCAGTTCTTC
NA | TRBJ1-5 | NA | TRBV3-1/TRBV3-2 | CASSQGLRGNQPQHF | TGTGCCAGCAGCCAAGGTTTGAGGGGCAATCAGCCCCAGCATTTT
TRBD1 | TRBJ1-2 | once | TRBV3-1/TRBV3-2 | CASSHTLVGARTGGNGYTF | TGTGCCAGCAGCCATACTCTGGTGGGGGCACGGACAGGGGGCAATGGCTACACCTTC
NA | TRBJ2-7 | NA | TRBV5-4 | CASSFWADAYEQYF | TGTGCCAGCAGCTTTTGGGCAGACGCCTACGAGCAGTACTTC
NA | TRBJ1-6 | NA | TRBV21-1 | CASSKWYCWIPPLHF | TGTGCCAGCAGCAAATGGTACTGCTGGATCCCACCCCTCCACTTT
NA | TRBJ1-3 | NA | TRBV7-9 | CASSSYSGNTIYF | TGTGCCAGCAGCTCCTACTCTGGAAACACCATATATTTT
TRBD1 | TRBJ2-3 | NA | TRBV5-1 | CASSSGQGVADTQYF | TGCGCCAGCAGCAGCGGACAGGGGGTTGCAGATACGCAGTATTTT
TRBD1 | TRBJ2-7 | once | TRBV28 | CASREQGAQAYEQYF | TGTGCCAGCAGAGAGCAGGGGGCCCAAGCCTACGAGCAGTACTTC
NA | TRBJ2-7 | NA | TRBV28 | CASNLYEQYF | TGTGCCAGCAACCTCTACGAGCAGTACTTC
NA | TRBJ2-7 | NA | TRBV7-9 | CASSPLALSYEQYF | TGTGCCAGCAGCCCTCTAGCGTTATCCTACGAGCAGTACTTC
NA | TRBJ2-4 | NA | TRBV9 | CASSAGGASKNIQYF | TGTGCCAGCAGCGCTGGGGGGGCCTCCAAAAACATTCAGTACTTC
NA | TRBJ2-2 | NA | TRBV27 | CASSFYYRGGTGELFF | TGTGCCAGCAGTTTCTATTACAGGGGAGGAACCGGGGAGCTGTTTTTT
NA | TRBJ1-6 | NA | TRBV5-5 | CASSPRDSPLHF | TGTGCCAGCAGCCCGAGGGATTCACCCCTCCACTTT
TRBD1 | TRBJ2-1 | NA | TRBV28 | CASSSTGGFTEQFF | TGTGCCAGCAGTTCGACAGGGGGCTTCACTGAGCAGTTCTTC
TRBD2 | TRBJ2-7 | NA | TRBV15 | CATRPGTTSYEQYF | TGTGCCACCAGGCCCGGGACTACCTCCTACGAGCAGTACTTC
NA | TRBJ1-5 | few | TRBV7-2 | CASSLWGGSNQPQHF | TGTGCCAGCAGCTTATGGGGAGGTAGCAATCAGCCCCAGCATTTT
NA | TRBJ2-1 | NA | TRBV7-3 | CASSLTVSSFEQFF | TGTGCCAGCAGCTTAACGGTTAGTTCCTTCGAGCAGTTCTTC
NA | TRBJ1-4 | NA | TRBV4-1 | CASSPWGLPATNEKLFF | TGCGCCAGCAGCCCATGGGGACTGCCCGCAACTAATGAAAAACTGTTTTTT
TRBD1 | TRBJ1-2 | NA | TRBV6-2/TRBV6-3 | CASSRGGAGYTF | TGTGCCAGCAGTCGAGGGGGCGCCGGCTACACCTTC
NA | TRBJ1-4 | once | TRBV6-1 | CASSEAGSREKLFF | TGTGCCAGCAGTGAAGCGGGGTCGCGCGAAAAACTGTTTTTT
NA | TRBJ2-1 | NA | TRBV2 | CASRGKVPRPPNEQFF | TGTGCCAGCAGAGGGAAGGTTCCCCGCCCGCCCAATGAGCAGTTCTTC
NA | TRBJ1-6 | NA | TRBV5-1 | CASSLDSNNSPLHF | TGCGCCAGCAGCTTAGACAGCAACAATTCACCCCTCCACTTT
NA | TRBJ1-2 | NA | TRBV9 | CASSAQGPYGYTF | TGTGCCAGCAGCGCGCAGGGGCCTTATGGCTACACCTTC
TRBD2 | TRBJ2-1 | NA | TRBV9 | CASSVAGGSHFYNEQFF | TGTGCCAGCAGCGTAGCAGGCGGGAGTCACTTCTACAATGAGCAGTTCTTC
NA | TRBJ2-2 | NA | TRBV24-1 | CATSDFNPNELFF | TGTGCCACCAGTGATTTTAACCCAAATGAGCTGTTTTTT
NA | TRBJ1-1 | NA | TRBV2 | CASSVAPNTEAFF | TGTGCCAGCAGTGTCGCGCCAAACACTGAAGCTTTCTTT
NA | TRBJ2-2 | NA | TRBV27 | CASGSITGELFF | TGTGCCAGCGGCTCTATTACCGGGGAGCTGTTTTTT
TRBD1 | TRBJ1-2 | NA | TRBV3-1/TRBV3-2 | CASSPQGARGYGYTF | TGTGCCAGCAGCCCGCAGGGGGCCAGGGGCTATGGCTACACCTTC
NA | TRBJ1-5 | NA | TRBV15 | CATSRGKIQYNQPQHF | TGTGCCACCAGCAGAGGAAAGATACAGTACAATCAGCCCCAGCATTTT
NA | TRBJ2-1 | NA | TRBV6-5 | CASSYDRSSYNEQFF | TGTGCCAGCAGTTATGACCGAAGCTCCTACAATGAGCAGTTCTTC
TRBD2 | TRBJ2-3 | NA | TRBV28 | CASSLAGGGRETDTQYF | TGTGCCAGCAGCCTTGCGGGGGGCGGGAGGGAAACAGATACGCAGTATTTT
TRBD1 | TRBJ1-2 | NA | TRBV5-1 | CASSADRANYGYTF | TGCGCCAGCAGCGCGGACAGGGCTAACTATGGCTACACCTTC
NA | TRBJ1-6 | once | TRBV19 | CASTNNRVDNSPLHF | TGTGCCAGTACCAATAATCGGGTGGATAATTCACCCCTCCACTTT
TRBD1 | TRBJ2-3 | once | TRBV6-2/TRBV6-3 | CASSYDDRVATDTQYF | TGTGCCAGCAGTTACGACGACAGGGTGGCCACAGATACGCAGTATTTT
TRBD1 | TRBJ1-6 | NA | TRBV7-2 | CASSAGQTYNSPLHF | TGTGCCAGCAGCGCGGGACAGACCTATAATTCACCCCTCCACTTT
NA | TRBJ1-6 | few | TRBV2 | CASSGGYNSPLHF | TGTGCCAGCAGTGGGGGTTATAATTCACCCCTCCACTTT
TRBD2 | TRBJ2-5 | NA | TRBV5-4 | CASSLGVGGSQETQYF | TGTGCCAGCAGCTTGGGGGTCGGGGGGAGCCAAGAGACCCAGTACTTC
NA | TRBJ2-7 | NA | TRBV15 | CATSGRLSSYEQYF | TGTGCCACCAGCGGCAGGTTGAGCTCCTACGAGCAGTACTTC
TRBD2 | TRBJ2-1 | once | TRBV9 | CASSVAGTKNNEQFF | TGTGCCAGCAGCGTAGCAGGGACTAAAAACAATGAGCAGTTCTTC
TRBD2 | TRBJ2-7 | NA | TRBV5-1 | CASSLGTSGEQYF | TGCGCCAGCAGCCTAGGGACTAGCGGCGAGCAGTACTTC
NA | TRBJ2-7 | NA | TRBV7-8 | CASSLVSGSYEQYF | TGTGCCAGCAGCTTAGTAAGCGGCTCCTACGAGCAGTACTTC
TRBD1 | TRBJ1-6 | NA | TRBV5-4 | CASGLRQGNSPLHF | TGTGCCAGCGGACTTAGACAGGGTAATTCACCCCTCCACTTT
NA | TRBJ2-2 | once | TRBV2 | CASRGQGPRDTGELFF | TGTGCCAGCCGGGGGCAGGGCCCGCGGGACACCGGGGAGCTGTTTTTT
NA | TRBJ2-5 | NA | TRBV5-4 | CASSLTHVGTQYF | TGTGCCAGCAGCTTGACTCACGTTGGGACCCAGTACTTC
NA | TRBJ2-1 | NA | TRBV7-2 | CASSPQSSYNEQFF | TGTGCCAGCAGCCCCCAGAGTTCGTACAATGAGCAGTTCTTC
NA | TRBJ2-1 | NA | TRBV18 | CASSPQNWNEQFF | TGTGCCAGCTCACCACAAAATTGGAATGAGCAGTTCTTC
NA | TRBJ2-7 | NA | TRBV15 | CATSRGGYYEQYF | TGTGCCACCAGCAGAGGCGGGTACTACGAGCAGTACTTC
NA | TRBJ1-2 | NA | TRBV29-1 | CSVGTGVAGYTF | TGCAGCGTTGGTACGGGGGTGGCGGGCTACACCTTC
NA | TRBJ1-2 | NA | TRBV4-2 | CASSQDRGSGGGYTF | TGTGCCAGCAGCCAAGATAGAGGGTCAGGAGGGGGCTACACCTTC
NA | TRBJ1-4 | NA | TRBV4-2 | CASSQDPVGYEKLFF | TGTGCCAGCAGCCAAGATCCAGTGGGGTATGAAAAACTGTTTTTT
NA | TRBJ1-5 | once | TRBV10-3 | CAARAGQGQPQHF | TGTGCTGCACGGGCAGGGCAGGGTCAGCCCCAGCATTTT